The 26 T cell receptor beta chains presented below share a single source sample, sequenced in a study of tissue T cells after allogeneic stem cell transplantation (dated by TCRdb to about 2022). Library method: the immunoSEQ multiplex PCR assay. In TCRdb, the immuneACCESS table is reduced to in-frame sequences with V and J assigned. These tables do not hold every clone; where another copy was compared, an unresolved V gene accounts for under half, and the others remain unexplained. This sample gives 2,000 to 2,500 clones in total; over 35% of them show up just once. The top ten hold 20% to 25% of the sample. The meaning of the sample's time point label: mouse harvest day 14 after allogeneic transplant. Each mouse graft, delivered by tail vein injection, combined 10^6 splenic CD5+ T cells with 10^7 T-cell-depleted bone marrow cells. Sequenced input: gut tissue. The receptor set was obtained from a female BALB/c mouse given C57BL/6 T cells with graft-versus-host disease after an allogeneic hematopoietic cell transplant.

Worth noting for this clone: Gene names follow the mouse nomenclature. The CDR3 end is not reached by the read, which stops 1 residue before it; the germline J gene fills it in. This chain joins TRBV15 and TRBJ2-5, with 7 bases that match TRBD1. Germline values: CDR1 SGHND, CDR2 FRSKSL. The CDR3 runs to 13 residues. J gave up 4 bases and V 3 bases, and 1 base lay outside the gene matches. CDR3 bases read: TGTGCCAGCAGTTTTACAGGGGAAGACACCCAGTAC. This sequence encodes CASSFTGEDTQY. The whole CDR3 sequence reads CASSFTGEDTQYF. Combining the CDR3 with reference TRBV15 and TRBJ2-5 gives the whole variable domain DAGVTQTPRHEVAEKGQTIILKCEPVSGHNDLFWYRQTKIQGLELLSYFRSKSLMEDGGAFKDRFKAEMLNSSFSTLKIQPTEPKDSAVYLCASSFTGEDTQYFGPGTRLLVL.

Comments on this clone: The germline and genes are mouse ones. The read halts 1 residue ahead of the CDR3 end, with the missing end drawn from the germline J gene. V gene TRBV20 combines with J gene TRBJ1-1; a possible D gene is TRBD1 (6 bases). Germline V gives CDR1 GFQATS, CDR2 STVNSAI. V was cut by 3 bases and J by 7 bases, with 9 bases left in between. This CDR3 comprises 11 residues. CDR3 amino acids: CGARRGREVFF. The sequenced CDR3 bases are TGTGGTGCTAGAAGGGGGAGAGAAGTCTTC.

A word on this clone: The gene names given are mouse names. The sequence runs out 1 residue before the end of the CDR3; the remainder is reconstructed from the germline J gene. This rearrangement joins TRBV3 to TRBJ2-2; perhaps TRBD1 as D (5 bases). Germline V gene data show CDR1 as SNHLY and CDR2 as FYNGKV (reference sequence). The germline V and J ends were trimmed by 5 bases and 1 base, with 8 bases remaining between them. This CDR3 region has 14 residues. CDR3 DNA, as far as it was read: TGTGCCAGCAGCCTTGACAGAAACACCGGGCAGCTCTAC. Encoded protein: CASSLDRNTGQLY. The whole CDR3 protein is CASSLDRNTGQLYF.

About this clone: Genes and germline are mouse. The CDR3 end is not reached by the read, which stops 1 residue before it; the germline J gene fills it in. The chain carries TRBV20 and TRBJ2-5, with 11 nucleotides matching TRBD1. The CDR3 is 12 amino acids. From germline, CDR1 is GFQATS and CDR2 STVNSAI. The V and J ends lost 6 bases and 7 bases, in that order; junction bases with no gene match: 3. This CDR3 is CGAGQGANTQYF. CDR3 bases read: TGTGGTGCAGGACAGGGGGCGAACACCCAGTAC. Combining the CDR3 with reference TRBV20 and TRBJ2-5 gives the whole variable domain GALVYQYPRRTICKSGTSMRMECQAVGFQATSVAWYRQSPQKTFELIALSTVNSAIKYEQNFTQEKFPISHPNLSFSSMTVLNAYLEDRGLYLCGAGQGANTQYFGPGTRLLVL.

This clone is labeled as medium-sized (0.01 to 0.1%). The gene symbols are mouse symbols. The read ends 1 residue before the CDR3 terminus; that terminus is restored from the germline J gene. The chain employs TRBV26 and TRBJ1-6; D unresolved. TRBJ1-6 is an ORF for which the function is uncertain. The CDR3 has 15 amino acids. Trimming stripped 3 bases from V and 0 bases from J, with 6 bases between. Germline CDR1 is KGHPV and CDR2 is FQNQEV (reference sequence). The DNA read from the CDR3 is TGTGCCAGCAGTCTCGACAATTCCTATAATTCGCCCCTCTAC. Amino acids: CASSLDNSYNSPLY. The whole CDR3 protein reads CASSLDNSYNSPLYF.

Turning to this clone: Mouse gene names and germline throughout. The read stops 1 residue short of the end of the CDR3; the missing end is completed from the germline J gene. Other DNA sequences in this sample translate to the same CDR3. The gene calls are TRBV15 and TRBJ1-1; weak D call: TRBD1 (6 bases). Germline V gene data show CDR1 as SGHND and CDR2 as FRSKSL. V was cut by 5 bases and J by 1 base, with 11 bases left in between. The CDR3 runs to 14 residues. CDR3 amino acids: CASSPTGGNTEVFF. The part of the CDR3 DNA that was read is TGTGCCAGCAGTCCGACAGGAGGGAACACAGAAGTCTTC.

Concerning this clone itself: Mouse germline and gene names are used. Coverage ceases 1 residue before the CDR3 finishes, and the germline J gene fills in the end. The V and J genes are TRBV23 and TRBJ1-1; the table calls TRBD1, which could not be checked here. CDR1 and CDR2 (germline): KGHTA, FQNQQP. The CDR3 is 15 residues long. CDR3 in amino acids: CSSSQWDRANTEVFF. The sequenced part of the CDR3 DNA is TGCTCCAGCAGTCAATGGGACAGGGCAAACACAGAAGTCTTC. Full variable domain (rest looked up from reference TRBV23 and TRBJ1-1): DAAVTQKPRYLIKMKGQEAEMKCIPEKGHTAVFWYQQKQSKELKFLIYFQNQQPLDQIDMVKERFSAVCPSSSLCSLGIRTCEAEDSALYLCSSSQWDRANTEVFFGKGTRLTVV.

The table lists this clone with a few counts. Genes and germline are mouse. The sequenced fragment ends 1 residue before the CDR3 boundary, so the rest is inferred from the germline J gene. The chain couples TRBV12-1 to TRBJ2-7; D unresolved. Germline CDR1 is SGHSN and CDR2 is HYEKVE. CDR3 size: 12 residues. Trimming left V 1 base short and J 4 bases short, with 7 bases between. The CDR3 reads CASSLGNYEQYF. CDR3 bases read: TGTGCCAGCTCTCTGGGCAATTATGAACAGTAC. The complete variable domain, with remaining parts taken from reference TRBV12-1 and TRBJ2-7, reads DSGVVQSPRHIIKEKGGRSVLTCIPISGHSNVVWYQQTLGKELKFLIQHYEKVERDKGFLPSRFSVQQFDDYHSEMNMSALELEDSAMYFCASSLGNYEQYFGPGTRLTVL.

This clone was seen only a few times. Mouse gene names and germline throughout. The read falls 1 residue short of the CDR3 end, and the missing part is taken from the germline J gene. The chain joins TRBV23 to TRBJ1-4; TRBD1, as called in the table, went unchecked against the DNA. Germline-derived CDR1 and CDR2 are KGHTA and FQNQQP. The length of the CDR3 is 17 residues. The sequenced CDR3 bases are TGCTCCAGCAGTCAATCGGGACAGGGGGCGACCAACGAAAGATTATTT. Translating gives CSSSQSGQGATNERLF. The complete CDR3 sequence is CSSSQSGQGATNERLFF. The variable domain in full, with the rest retrieved from reference TRBV23 and TRBJ1-4, is DAAVTQKPRYLIKMKGQEAEMKCIPEKGHTAVFWYQQKQSKELKFLIYFQNQQPLDQIDMVKERFSAVCPSSSLCSLGIRTCEAEDSALYLCSSSQSGQGATNERLFFGHGTKLSVL.

A note on this clone: Gene names and germline refer to mouse. The read falls 1 residue short of the CDR3 end, and the missing part is taken from the germline J gene. The chain couples TRBV5 to TRBJ2-3; D may be TRBD1 (6 bases). Trimming shortened V by 4 bases and J by 0 bases, and 8 bases separated the two germline ends. Germline CDR1 is LGHNA and CDR2 is YNLKQL (reference sequence). The CDR3 runs to 14 residues. The CDR3 protein is CASSLQGSAETLYF. CDR3 bases read: TGTGCCAGCAGCCTACAGGGAAGTGCAGAAACGCTGTAT.

In this sample, this clone turned up a few times. The genes are named according to mouse. Read coverage stops 1 residue before the CDR3 terminus; the germline J gene supplies the remainder. This chain uses TRBV26 with TRBJ1-6, with 7 positions matching TRBD1. TRBJ1-6 is an open reading frame, and its role is uncertain. J was trimmed by 5 bases and V by 4 bases; bases with no gene match: 2. This CDR3 is 14 amino acids long. The germline CDR1 and CDR2 sequences are KGHPV and FQNQEV (reference sequence). CDR3 in amino acids: CASSPGGDNSPLYF. CDR3 DNA (partial): TGTGCCAGCAGTCCAGGGGGAGATAATTCGCCCCTCTAC.

Concerning this clone: Any gene name here is a mouse gene name. Read data end 1 residue before the CDR3 end; the end is taken from the germline J gene. The chain links TRBV23 to TRBJ2-2; TRBD2, the D gene given by the table, was not confirmed from the DNA. Germline V gene sequence: CDR1 KGHTA, CDR2 FQNQQP. CDR3 length: 15 residues. CDR3 bases read: TGCTCCAGCAGTCGGGACTGGGGAAACACCGGGCAGCTCTAC. Its protein is CSSSRDWGNTGQLY. The full CDR3 protein is CSSSRDWGNTGQLYF.

In regard to this clone: The gene names here belong to mouse. The read terminates 1 residue before the CDR3 end, so the remaining end is supplied by the germline J gene. This sequence joins TRBV3 and TRBJ1-5, with 11 positions matching TRBD1. The germline CDR1 and CDR2 sequences are SNHLY and FYNGKV (reference sequence). After removal of 3 bases from V and 4 bases from J, the junction contained 2 bases not matched to a gene. The CDR3 runs 15 residues. The sequenced part of the CDR3 DNA is TGTGCCAGCAGCTTGGACAGGGGGCGAAACCAGGCTCCGCTT. Protein product: CASSLDRGRNQAPL. The CDR3 reads in full as CASSLDRGRNQAPLF. Using reference TRBV3 and TRBJ1-5 for the parts outside the CDR3, the full variable domain is GPKVLQIPSHQIIDMGQMVTLNCDPVSNHLYFYWYKQILGQQMEFLVNFYNGKVMEKSKLFKDQFSVERPDGSYFTLKIQPTALEDSAVYFCASSLDRGRNQAPLFGEGTRLSVL.

This clone was seen more than once but under ten times. Germline and genes: mouse. The DNA ends 1 residue before the CDR3 does, and the rest of the CDR3 is filled in from the germline J gene. V gene TRBV5 combines with J gene TRBJ2-7, with 9 bases that match TRBD1. This CDR3 is built from 14 residues. With 1 base clipped from V and 5 bases from J, the junction kept 3 bases outside the gene matches. Germline CDR1 LGHNA, CDR2 YNLKQL (reference sequence). The sequenced part of the CDR3 DNA is TGTGCCAGCAGCCAAGCCGGGACAGGGAATGAACAGTAC. Translating gives CASSQAGTGNEQY. The whole CDR3 is CASSQAGTGNEQYF.

Notes on this clone: Gene names and germline match the mouse. The CDR3 goes on 1 residue after the read ends, and that part is filled in from the germline J gene. The V call is TRBV12-1, the J call TRBJ1-4; 7 positions match TRBD1. Germline loops: CDR1 SGHSN, CDR2 HYEKVE. With V trimmed by 0 bases and J by 6 bases, 6 bases remained unmatched. This CDR3 has 15 amino acids. CDR3 bases read: TGTGCCAGCTCTCTCGAAGTAGGGGGCGACGAAAGATTATTT. Translated, it gives CASSLEVGGDERLF. The entire CDR3 sequence reads CASSLEVGGDERLFF.

Details on this clone: The gene names here belong to mouse. CDR3 protein: CASSPRNNQAPLF. The sequenced part of the CDR3 DNA is TGTGCCAGCAGTCCCAGGAACAACCAGGCTCCGCTT. The genes are TRBV26 and TRBJ1-5; D call uncertain. The CDR3 goes on 1 residue after the read ends, and that part is filled in from the germline J gene. The CDR3 consists of 13 residues. V shed 4 bases and J shed 1 base, with 5 bases lying between them. Germline assignment: CDR1 KGHPV and CDR2 FQNQEV (reference sequence).

Note on this clone: Gene and germline names: mouse. The DNA ends 1 residue before the CDR3 does, and the rest of the CDR3 is filled in from the germline J gene. The rearrangement links TRBV26 to TRBJ1-3; D is perhaps TRBD1 (5 bases). The CDR3 totals 14 residues. Deletions cut 5 bases from V and 0 bases from J, with 8 bases between. Per the germline V gene, CDR1 is KGHPV and CDR2 is FQNQEV (reference sequence). CDR3 region: CASSIQVSGNTLYF. The part of the CDR3 DNA that was read is TGTGCCAGCAGTATACAGGTTTCTGGAAATACGCTCTAT.

Notes on this clone: Here the gene names and germline are mouse. Sequencing ends 1 residue short of the CDR3 end; the germline J gene provides the rest. The same CDR3 is also encoded by other DNA sequences in this sample. This chain links TRBV26 with TRBJ2-4, with D perhaps matching TRBD2 (6 bases). Germline V gives CDR1 KGHPV, CDR2 FQNQEV (reference sequence). The CDR3 length is 13 residues. V was cut by 2 bases and J by 3 bases, with 6 bases left in between. This CDR3 is CASSLGGQNTLYF. CDR3 bases read: TGTGCCAGCAGTCTGGGGGGGCAAAACACCTTGTAC. The full variable domain, its missing parts supplied by reference TRBV26 and TRBJ2-4, is NSKVIQTPRYLVKGQGQKAKMRCIPEKGHPVVFWYQQNKNNEFKFLINFQNQEVLQQIDMTEKRFSAECPSNSPCSLEIQSSEAGDSALYLCASSLGGQNTLYFGAGTRLSVL.

As regards this clone: The genes are named according to mouse. The observed sequence ends 1 residue before the CDR3 terminus, with the missing tail filled in from the germline J gene. V is TRBV26 and J is TRBJ2-5; no reliable D call. This CDR3 region has 14 residues. Germline CDR1 is KGHPV and CDR2 is FQNQEV (reference sequence). V shed 4 bases and J shed 2 bases, with 10 bases lying between them. The CDR3 protein is CASSPVEGQDTQYF. The sequenced part of the CDR3 DNA is TGTGCCAGCAGTCCCGTCGAGGGCCAAGACACCCAGTAC.

Concerning this clone itself: Gene names are the mouse ones. The DNA ends 1 residue before the CDR3 does, and the rest of the CDR3 is filled in from the germline J gene. This chain uses TRBV26 with TRBJ1-4; D is possibly TRBD1 (6 bases). The CDR3 runs to 14 residues. CDR1 is KGHPV, CDR2 FQNQEV, per germline (reference sequence). The V end was cut by 6 bases, the J end by 4 bases, with 12 bases between. The sequenced CDR3 bases are TGTGCCAGCAGCGGGACACAAAACAACGAAAGATTATTT. Translating gives CASSGTQNNERLF. The full CDR3 reads CASSGTQNNERLFF.

About this clone itself: Gene names denote mouse genes. The observed sequence ends 1 residue before the CDR3 terminus, with the missing tail filled in from the germline J gene. The chain joins TRBV12-2 to TRBJ1-4; D is perhaps TRBD1 (6 bases). V lost 4 bases to trimming and J lost 2 bases, with 10 bases between them. Germline assignment: CDR1 SGHLS and CDR2 HYDKME. CDR3 size: 14 residues. CDR3 loop: CASSRDISNERLFF. CDR3 DNA (partial): TGTGCCAGCTCGAGGGACATATCCAACGAAAGATTATTT.

On this clone itself: Sequence at one end of the junction differs from germline and may be a read error. Gene names follow the mouse nomenclature. The sequence runs out 1 residue before the end of the CDR3; the remainder is reconstructed from the germline J gene. The chain carries TRBV13-1 and TRBJ2-7; 8 bases match TRBD1. Germline V gives CDR1 NSHNY, CDR2 SYGAGN. The CDR3 contains 13 residues. Partial CDR3 DNA: TGTGCCAGCGGTGATGGACAGGGAGGAGAACAGTAC. Translating it yields CASGDGQGGEQY. In full, the CDR3 is CASGDGQGGEQYF.

Concerning this clone itself: These gene names are mouse names. The CDR3 end is not reached by the read, which stops 1 residue before it; the germline J gene fills it in. This chain uses TRBV26 with TRBJ2-1, with 9 bases aligning to TRBD2. This CDR3 has 13 amino acids. The V gene's germline CDR1 is KGHPV and CDR2 FQNQEV (reference sequence). J lost 6 bases, V lost 7 bases, and 4 bases had no gene match. The part of the CDR3 DNA that was read is TGTGCCAGCAAGACTGGGGGACGTGCTGAGCAGTTC. It specifies CASKTGGRAEQF. The whole CDR3 region reads CASKTGGRAEQFF.

On this clone itself: The genes and germline here are from mouse. The sequence runs out 1 residue before the end of the CDR3; the remainder is reconstructed from the germline J gene. The rearrangement uses TRBV12-1 and TRBJ1-2, with 8 bases identical to TRBD1. Germline V gene sequence: CDR1 SGHSN, CDR2 HYEKVE. This CDR3 spans 14 amino acids. With 4 bases clipped from V and 4 bases from J, the junction kept 7 bases outside the gene matches. The CDR3 spells CASSRTGSGSDYTF. The covered CDR3 bases are TGTGCCAGCTCACGGACAGGGAGCGGCTCCGACTACACC.

Comments on this clone: Gene names are the mouse ones. The sequence runs out 1 residue before the end of the CDR3; the remainder is reconstructed from the germline J gene. The V call is TRBV1, the J call TRBJ2-2; D remains unclear. V lost 5 bases and J lost 0, with 4 bases in between. CDR3 size: 13 residues. Germline V gives CDR1 NSQYPW, CDR2 LRSPGD (reference sequence). CDR3 loop: CTCSTSNTGQLYF. The covered CDR3 bases are TGCACCTGCAGTACCTCAAACACCGGGCAGCTCTAC.

Worth noting for this clone: The germline and genes are mouse ones. Read data end 1 residue before the CDR3 end; the end is taken from the germline J gene. The chain has TRBV12-2 and TRBJ2-3; D is uncertain. Germline V gene sequence: CDR1 SGHLS, CDR2 HYDKME. CDR3 size: 12 residues. V was pared by 2 bases and J by 4 bases, with 6 bases between. The CDR3 DNA, read in part, is TGTGCCAGCTCTCCCCGAACAGAAACGCTGTAT. Its protein product is CASSPRTETLY. The CDR3, in full, reads CASSPRTETLYF. Full variable domain (remainder filled in from reference TRBV12-2 and TRBJ2-3): NSGVVQSPRYIIKGKGERSILKCIPISGHLSVAWYQQTQGQELKFFIQHYDKMERDKGNLPSRFSVQQFDDYHSEMNMSALELEDSAVYFCASSPRTETLYFGSGTRLTVL.